These 4 T cell receptor beta chains were all obtained from the same sample, sequenced in a study of T cells in localized non-small cell lung cancer. Clones were read by immunoSEQ multiplex PCR, and TCRdb kept only the in-frame ones, dropping some. The sample consists of around 5,400 clones, around 84% of them appearing once. The sample in question was PBMCs, obtained before any cancer treatment. The receptors derive from a woman aged 40 to 75 with stage II lung adenocarcinoma.

The V and J genes are TRBV7-2 and TRBJ2-7; D is possibly TRBD1 (5 bases). The V gene's germline CDR1 is SGHTA and CDR2 FQGNSA. Trimming stripped 8 bases from V and 3 bases from J, with 8 bases between. The CDR3 is made up of 11 amino acids. The DNA of the CDR3 is TGTGCCAGCGGGGCTTTCTACGAGCAGTACTTC. It codes for CASGAFYEQYF.

The chain has TRBV11-2 and TRBJ2-3; possibly TRBD1 for D (5 bases). The CDR3 sequence is 12 residues long. V shed 5 bases and J shed 6 bases, with 9 bases lying between them. Germline values: CDR1 SGHAT, CDR2 FQNNGV. The CDR3: CASSHRQDTQYF. In DNA, the CDR3 is TGTGCCAGCAGCCACCGACAGGATACGCAGTATTTT.

The table lists this clone with a count of one. The chain joins TRBV7-8 to TRBJ2-1, with TRBD2 identical over 9 bases. CDR1 and CDR2 (germline): SGHVS, FQNEAQ. The CDR3 is 14 amino acids. With 7 bases clipped from V and 8 bases from J, the junction kept 9 bases outside the gene matches. The DNA of the CDR3 is TGTGCCAGCATCCCGGGACTAGCATCATATGAGCAGTTCTTC. The encoded protein is CASIPGLASYEQFF.

The genes are TRBV19 and TRBJ1-1; D gene ambiguous. The germline V and J ends were trimmed by 6 bases and 6 bases, with 26 bases remaining between them. Germline CDR1 LNHDA, CDR2 SQIVND (reference sequence). The CDR3 length is 17 residues. CDR3 DNA sequence: TGTGCCAGTAGCCAGTCCCTCCGTCGCACCTCCCCGGCTGAAGCTTTCTTT. As protein: CASSQSLRRTSPAEAFF.